The source of this TCR beta chain is a study of T cell responses to AZD1222 COVID-19 vaccine. For this clone: Its target is unknown.

The repertoire was sequenced with immunoSEQ multiplex PCR; TCRdb's copy has only in-frame clones and lacks some. The table shows 100,000 to 150,000 clones, with just over 85% occurring only once. Germline lookup yields CDR1 LNHDA and CDR2 SQIVND (reference sequence). The ends were cut back, 5 bases at V and 3 bases at J, with 14 bases in the middle. The CDR3 is 14 residues long. Findings and caveats of the study: Of the AZD1222 recipients, only five to seven were seropositive at baseline. Spike-specific TCR breadth and depth were elevated following two AZD1222 doses.

This chain uses TRBV19 with TRBJ2-7, with TRBD2 as a possible D gene (6 bases). This TCR came from an adult in good health. This specimen consisted of peripheral blood, obtained on day 0 of AZD1222 vaccination. The CDR3 region has the DNA TGTGCCAGTAGTGCTGGGACTGCTGACTACGAGCAGTACTTC. It yields the protein CASSAGTADYEQYF.